This TCR beta chain came from a study of shared clonotypes between healthy human individuals. General study results and limits: Rarefaction curves obtained for sorted subsets showed sequencing incomplete despite large depth.

CDR1 is SGHNT, CDR2 YYREEE, per germline (reference sequence). This CDR3 contains 15 residues. V was clipped by 4 bases and J by 7 bases; unmatched bases: 13. On this clone itself: Antigen unknown.

The study ran the assay at deep level. Libraries were prepared by immunoSEQ multiplex PCR; TCRdb keeps only in-frame clonotypes and omits some of them. This sample has around 2.3 million clones, with under 97% found just once. The clonotype comes from a man aged 18-30 years in good health. Sequenced material: naive CD4+ T cells sorted from blood. Subset denoted: CD45RA+ positively selected. This sequence joins TRBV5-4 and TRBJ1-2; 7 bases match TRBD1. The CDR3 is CASSPPGQRDLGYTF. CDR3 sequence (DNA): TGTGCCAGCAGCCCACCGGGACAGCGGGATCTTGGCTACACCTTC.